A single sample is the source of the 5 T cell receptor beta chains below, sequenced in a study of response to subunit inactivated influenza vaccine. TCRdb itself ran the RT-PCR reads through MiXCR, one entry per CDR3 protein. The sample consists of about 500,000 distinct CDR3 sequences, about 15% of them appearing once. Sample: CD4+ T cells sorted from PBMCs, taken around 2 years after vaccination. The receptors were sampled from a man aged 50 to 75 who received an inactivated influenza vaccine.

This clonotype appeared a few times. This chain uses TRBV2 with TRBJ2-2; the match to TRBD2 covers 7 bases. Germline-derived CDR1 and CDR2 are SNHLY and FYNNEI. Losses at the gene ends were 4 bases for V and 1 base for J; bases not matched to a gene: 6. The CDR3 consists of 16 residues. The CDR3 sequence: CASSGVASGNTGELFF. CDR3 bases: TGTGCCAGCAGTGGAGTGGCTAGCGGGAACACCGGGGAGCTGTTTTTT.

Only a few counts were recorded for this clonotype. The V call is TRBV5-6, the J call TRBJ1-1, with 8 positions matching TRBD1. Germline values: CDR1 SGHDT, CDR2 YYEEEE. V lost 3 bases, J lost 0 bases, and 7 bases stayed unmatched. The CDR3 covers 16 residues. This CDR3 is CASSYGTGGMNTEAFF. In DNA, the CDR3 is TGTGCCAGCAGCTACGGGACAGGAGGAATGAACACTGAAGCTTTCTTT.

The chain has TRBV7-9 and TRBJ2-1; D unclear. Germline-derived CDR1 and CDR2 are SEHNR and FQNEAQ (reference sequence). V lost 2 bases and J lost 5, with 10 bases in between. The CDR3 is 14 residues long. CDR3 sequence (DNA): TGTGCCAGCAGCTTATTGGCGGTCGACAATGAGCAGTTCTTC. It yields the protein CASSLLAVDNEQFF.

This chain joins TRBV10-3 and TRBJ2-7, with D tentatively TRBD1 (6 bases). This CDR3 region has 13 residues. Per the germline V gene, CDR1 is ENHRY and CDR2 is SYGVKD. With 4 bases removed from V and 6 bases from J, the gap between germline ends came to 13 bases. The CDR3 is CAISVSGEAEQYF. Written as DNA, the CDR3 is TGTGCCATCAGTGTTTCAGGGGAAGCCGAGCAGTACTTC.

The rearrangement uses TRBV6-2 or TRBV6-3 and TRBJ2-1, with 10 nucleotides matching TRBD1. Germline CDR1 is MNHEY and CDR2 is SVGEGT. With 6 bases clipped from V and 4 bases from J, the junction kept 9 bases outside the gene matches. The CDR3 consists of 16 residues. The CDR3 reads CASSELGTGEYNEQFF. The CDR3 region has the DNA TGTGCCAGCAGCGAACTCGGGACAGGGGAGTACAATGAGCAGTTCTTC.